The rows below give T cell receptor beta chains drawn from one sample of a study. MiXCR, applied by TCRdb to the RT-PCR reads, yields one record per CDR3 protein. This sample has about 680,000 distinct CDR3 sequences; 12% to 15% occur once, and the top ten carry roughly 3.9%. Sequences were obtained from memory CD4+ T cells from blood. The origin of the receptors is a female donor in good health, serving as a healthy control. CDR3s include the opening cysteine and the closing phenylalanine or tryptophan. The order of the fields is CDR3 length, J gene, V gene, CDR3 protein.

10,TRBJ2-7,TRBV20-1,CSARALEQYF
13,TRBJ1-6,TRBV28,CASSPGQNSPLHF
16,TRBJ2-6,TRBV7-2,CASSSTSTGGANVLTF
14,TRBJ1-1,TRBV12-3/TRBV12-4,CASSQGGADTEAFF
16,TRBJ2-1,TRBV7-3,CASSLGGQGNYNEQFF
11,TRBJ1-2,TRBV20-1,CSAFDNYGYTF
15,TRBJ1-4,TRBV7-2,CASSPTGGAGEKLFF
14,TRBJ1-6,TRBV7-2,CASSWGRGESPLHF
16,TRBJ2-3,TRBV7-3,CDSSPREGGRTDTQYF
17,TRBJ2-3,TRBV20-1,CSALNPGLAGDTDTQYF
15,TRBJ2-1,TRBV20-1,CSATPGVRVHNEQFF
15,TRBJ2-3,TRBV7-2,CASSPRRNPTDTQYF